This section outlines one T cell receptor (beta chain) sequence together with its context. Other DNA sequences from this sample encode an identical CDR3 as well. The record originates from a study of blood T cell repertoires in COVID-19. Study overall: PBMCs, B-cell-depleted T cells, or T cells were the source of the cDNA or gDNA that made up the material.

This table comes from immunoSEQ multiplex PCR, and its TCRdb copy is limited to in-frame clones, with some not included. The sample records 100,000 to 120,000 clones, about four fifths being singletons. Trimming took off 5 bases at V and 1 base at J, with 8 bases between the two ends. CDR3 length: 13 residues. CDR1 MNHEY and CDR2 SVGAGI come from the germline V gene. Material for sequencing was peripheral blood. The receptor comes from a woman aged 55-70 years with acute or convalescent COVID-19. The chain employs TRBV6-5 and TRBJ2-5, with D possibly TRBD1 on 6 matching bases. DNA of the CDR3: TGTGCCAGCAGTCGGACAGTCCAAGAGACCCAGTACTTC. It specifies CASSRTVQETQYF.